The rows below give T cell receptor beta chains drawn from one sample of a study of early T cells in non-severe SARS-CoV-2 infection. TCRdb processed the 5' RACE reads anew with MiXCR; each CDR3 protein has one entry. The sample contains around 64,000 distinct CDR3 sequences, around 12% of which appear only once. The source material was whole blood, sampled at baseline. The receptor set was obtained from an adult who was a healthcare worker with PCR-confirmed SARS-CoV-2 infection or an uninfected control (not recorded which). CDR3s include the opening cysteine and the closing phenylalanine or tryptophan. The D gene is left open where the match is weak. Some rows mark clone size as missing; the rest say once, few, many or name a class of expanded clone.

TRBJ2-1	few	TRBV7-9	.	TGTGCCAGCAGCCCAGGGGGGGGCTCCTACAATGAGCAGTTCTTC	CASSPGGGSYNEQFF
TRBJ2-7	many	TRBV7-6	TRBD2	TGTGCCAGCAGCCGCTTACGGACTAGCGGGAGCAGGTCCTACGAGCAGTACTTC	CASSRLRTSGSRSYEQYF
TRBJ2-7	many	TRBV10-2	TRBD2	TGCGCCAGCAGGAGGACTAGCGGGGGCCTTAGCTCCTACGAGCAGTACTTC	CASRRTSGGLSSYEQYF
TRBJ2-2	.	TRBV9	TRBD2	TGTGCCAGCACCTCCCCTAGCGGGGACGGGGAGCTGTTTTTT	CASTSPSGDGELFF
TRBJ1-1	many	TRBV10-2	.	TGCGCCAGTCAAGGGTTGCCTGAAACATATGAAGCTTTCTTT	CASQGLPETYEAFF
TRBJ2-7	.	TRBV4-2	.	TGTGCCAGCAGCCACGCGATCTCCTACGAGCAGTACTTC	CASSHAISYEQYF
TRBJ2-7	few	TRBV18	TRBD1	TGTGCCAGCTCGCAGGGGGCGGACAGTTACGAGCAGTACTTC	CASSQGADSYEQYF
TRBJ2-1	few	TRBV3-1	TRBD2	TGTGCCAGCAGCGGACTAGCGGGATACAATGAGCAGTTCTTC	CASSGLAGYNEQFF
TRBJ1-3	.	TRBV18	.	TGTGCCAGCTCACCATTTAGTGATGTGGGACCTGGAAACACCATATATTTT	CASSPFSDVGPGNTIYF
TRBJ1-2	many	TRBV12-3/TRBV12-4	.	TGTGCCAGCAGTGGAGGACAGCAACTTTATGGCTACACCTTC	CASSGGQQLYGYTF
TRBJ2-2	.	TRBV6-6	TRBD2	TGTGCCAGCCGGCGGGGGACTAGCGGGTTATCGAGCACCGGGGAGCTGTTTTTT	CASRRGTSGLSSTGELFF
TRBJ2-1	.	TRBV20-1	TRBD2	TGCAGTGCTCAGCGGGAGGCCTACAATGAGCAGTTCTTC	CSAQREAYNEQFF
TRBJ1-1	.	TRBV12-5	TRBD1	TGTGCTAGTGCCCCAGGGGGGGCCCTGGAAGCTTTCTTT	CASAPGGALEAFF
TRBJ2-1	.	TRBV11-2	TRBD2	TGTGCCAGCAGCTCGAGGACTAGCGGGAGTTCAGCTGAGCAGTTCTTC	CASSSRTSGSSAEQFF
TRBJ1-1	many	TRBV6-1	.	TGTGCCAGCAGTGAAGCGGTCCGGGGTATGAACACTGAAGCTTTCTTT	CASSEAVRGMNTEAFF
TRBJ2-7	.	TRBV10-3	.	TGTGCCATCAGTGAGGCCGGCCGCGAGCAGTACTTC	CAISEAGREQYF
TRBJ1-1	few	TRBV7-8	.	TGTGCCAGCAGCTTATACGTGACAGGATGGACTGAAGCTTTCTTT	CASSLYVTGWTEAFF
TRBJ2-7	many	TRBV7-9	TRBD1	TGTGCCAGCAGTTCGGACAGGCCGTTCATCGAGCAGTACTTC	CASSSDRPFIEQYF
TRBJ1-3	.	TRBV10-3	.	TGTGCCATCAGTGAAGGACACCCCTCTGGAAACACCATATATTTT	CAISEGHPSGNTIYF
TRBJ2-1	many	TRBV10-2	.	TGCGCCAGCAGTTCCGGACCGCGTTACAATGAGCAGTTCTTC	CASSSGPRYNEQFF
TRBJ2-1	.	TRBV5-4	.	TGTGCCAGCAGCTCTTGGGGTAATGAGCAGTTCTTC	CASSSWGNEQFF
TRBJ1-1	many	TRBV4-2	.	TGTGCCAGCAGCCAAGATGTCGGCACAGGGAACACTGAAGCTTTCTTT	CASSQDVGTGNTEAFF
TRBJ2-3	.	TRBV5-4	TRBD1	TGTGCCAGCAGCTTGGGATTGGACAGGGCAGATACGCAGTATTTT	CASSLGLDRADTQYF
TRBJ2-2	many	TRBV28	TRBD1	TGTGCCAGCAGTTTGACAGGGCCCACCGGGGAGCTGTTTTTT	CASSLTGPTGELFF
TRBJ2-7	many	TRBV5-1	.	TGCGCCAGCAGCCGGAGGGGGTTCGAGCAGTACTTC	CASSRRGFEQYF
TRBJ1-2	.	TRBV7-2	.	TGTGCCAGCAGACAGTCCCTTTATGGCTACACCTTC	CASRQSLYGYTF
TRBJ1-1	many	TRBV5-4	.	TGTGCCAGCAGCGCCGGGGCGCCGAGGGGAGCTTTCTTT	CASSAGAPRGAFF
TRBJ1-4	few	TRBV2	.	TGTGCCAGCAGCCCTCGTGGTTTCGAAAAACTGTTTTTT	CASSPRGFEKLFF
TRBJ2-2	.	TRBV2	.	TGTGCCAGCAGTGTCCTGGACACCGGGGAGCTGTTTTTT	CASSVLDTGELFF
TRBJ2-1	few	TRBV20-1	TRBD1	TGCAGTGCGGAACAGGGGGGCAATGAGCAGTTCTTC	CSAEQGGNEQFF
TRBJ2-1	few	TRBV6-2/TRBV6-3	.	TGTGCCTCCGTAGGGGGGGTTTCCTACAATGAGCAGTTCTTC	CASVGGVSYNEQFF
TRBJ2-3	.	TRBV4-3	.	TGCGCCAGCAGCCAAGATAACCTCCATAGCGGCACAGATACGCAGTATTTT	CASSQDNLHSGTDTQYF
TRBJ2-2	.	TRBV5-6	TRBD1	TGTGCCAGCAGCCGGACAGGGGGTCCCGGGGAGCTGTTTTTT	CASSRTGGPGELFF
TRBJ2-5	few	TRBV21-1	.	TGTGCCAGCAGCAAAGCGAGCCAGTACCAAGAGACCCAGTACTTC	CASSKASQYQETQYF
TRBJ1-5	.	TRBV6-2/TRBV6-3	.	TGTGCCAGCAGTTATACCAATCAGCCCCAGCATTTT	CASSYTNQPQHF
TRBJ1-5	.	TRBV5-5	.	TGTGCCAGCGGCGGGGGGGACCGGAATCAGCCCCAGCATTTT	CASGGGDRNQPQHF
TRBJ2-1	once	TRBV5-5	TRBD2	TGTGCCAGCAGCTTAGGACTAGAGGGGCACGATGAGCAGTTCTTC	CASSLGLEGHDEQFF
TRBJ1-3	.	TRBV2	TRBD1	TGTGCCAGCAGGGAAGGCACAGGGGCAAGGGGAAACACCATATATTTT	CASREGTGARGNTIYF
TRBJ2-1	few	TRBV2	.	TGTGCCAGCAGGGTGGCCAGCTCCTACAATGAGCAGTTCTTC	CASRVASSYNEQFF
TRBJ2-1	.	TRBV6-5	.	TGTGCCAGCAGTTACAAGGGATCGGAGCAGTTCTTC	CASSYKGSEQFF
TRBJ1-1	.	TRBV6-1	.	TGTGCCAGCAGTGAAGAGGCTCACCTCTTT	CASSEEAHLF
TRBJ2-1	many	TRBV7-2	TRBD2	TGTGCCAGCAGCCCCGGGGGGACGAAGTATGAGCAGTTCTTC	CASSPGGTKYEQFF
TRBJ1-5	.	TRBV19	.	TGTGCCAGTAGTATTTGGGACCTCTATCAGCCCCAGCATTTT	CASSIWDLYQPQHF
TRBJ2-5	few	TRBV21-1	.	TGTGCCACTCCGTCGGACGGGCAGGGGGCGCCCCAAGAGACCCAGTACTTC	CATPSDGQGAPQETQYF
TRBJ1-2	many	TRBV10-3	.	TGTGCCATCAGTGAGTCGGGGCCATGGGGCTACACCTTC	CAISESGPWGYTF